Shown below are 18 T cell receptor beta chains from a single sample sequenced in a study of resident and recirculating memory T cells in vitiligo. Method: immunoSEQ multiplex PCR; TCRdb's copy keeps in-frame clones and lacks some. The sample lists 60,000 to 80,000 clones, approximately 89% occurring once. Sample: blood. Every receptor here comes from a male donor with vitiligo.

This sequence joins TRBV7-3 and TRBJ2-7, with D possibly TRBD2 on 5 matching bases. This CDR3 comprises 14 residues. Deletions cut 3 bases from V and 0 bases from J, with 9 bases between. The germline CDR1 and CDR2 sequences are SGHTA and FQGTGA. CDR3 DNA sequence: TGTGCCAGCAGCTTGACCGGGAACTCCTACGAGCAGTACTTC. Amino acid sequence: CASSLTGNSYEQYF.

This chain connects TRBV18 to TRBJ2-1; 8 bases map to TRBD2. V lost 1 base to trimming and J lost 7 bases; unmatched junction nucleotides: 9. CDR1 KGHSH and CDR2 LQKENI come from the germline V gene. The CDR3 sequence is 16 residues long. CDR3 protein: CASSPLAGTEGNEQFF. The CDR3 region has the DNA TGTGCCAGCTCACCACTAGCGGGGACCGAGGGAAATGAGCAGTTCTTC. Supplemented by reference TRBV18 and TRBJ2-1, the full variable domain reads NAGVMQNPRHLVRRRGQEARLRCSPMKGHSHVYWYRQLPEEGLKFMVYLQKENIIDESGMPKERFSAEFPKEGPSILRIQQVVRGDSAAYFCASSPLAGTEGNEQFFGPGTRLTVL.

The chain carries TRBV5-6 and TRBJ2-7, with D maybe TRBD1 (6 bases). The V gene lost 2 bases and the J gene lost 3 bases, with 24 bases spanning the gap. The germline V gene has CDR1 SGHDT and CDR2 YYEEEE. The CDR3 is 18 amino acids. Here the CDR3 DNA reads TGTGCCAGCAGCTTCTGGGGATATGGAAAAACAGGGAACTACGAGCAGTACTTC. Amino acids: CASSFWGYGKTGNYEQYF.

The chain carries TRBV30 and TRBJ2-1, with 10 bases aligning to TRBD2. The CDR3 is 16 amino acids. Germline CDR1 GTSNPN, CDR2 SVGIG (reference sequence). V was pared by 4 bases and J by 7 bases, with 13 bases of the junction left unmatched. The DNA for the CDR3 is TGTGCCTGGACCGCGGAGAGCGGGGGGGCTGATAATGAGCAGTTCTTC. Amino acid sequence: CAWTAESGGADNEQFF.

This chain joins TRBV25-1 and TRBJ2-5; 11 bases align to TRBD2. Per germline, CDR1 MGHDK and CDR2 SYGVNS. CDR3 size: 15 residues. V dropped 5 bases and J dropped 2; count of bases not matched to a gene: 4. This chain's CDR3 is CASSSASGGQETQYF. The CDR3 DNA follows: TGTGCCAGCAGTAGCGCTAGCGGGGGGCAAGAGACCCAGTACTTC.

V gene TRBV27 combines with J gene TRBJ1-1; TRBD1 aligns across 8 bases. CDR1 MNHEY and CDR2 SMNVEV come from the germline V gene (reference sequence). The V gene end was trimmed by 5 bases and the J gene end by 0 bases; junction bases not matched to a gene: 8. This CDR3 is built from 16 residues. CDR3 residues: CASSLQGGNMNTEAFF. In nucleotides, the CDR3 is TGTGCCAGCAGTCTACAGGGGGGAAACATGAACACTGAAGCTTTCTTT.

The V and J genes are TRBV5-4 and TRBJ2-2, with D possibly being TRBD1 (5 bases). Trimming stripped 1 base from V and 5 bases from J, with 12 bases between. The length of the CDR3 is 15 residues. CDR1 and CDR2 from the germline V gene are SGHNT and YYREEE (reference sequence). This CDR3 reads CASSLSQGGTGELFF. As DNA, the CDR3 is TGTGCCAGCAGCTTGTCGCAGGGTGGGACCGGGGAGCTGTTTTTT.

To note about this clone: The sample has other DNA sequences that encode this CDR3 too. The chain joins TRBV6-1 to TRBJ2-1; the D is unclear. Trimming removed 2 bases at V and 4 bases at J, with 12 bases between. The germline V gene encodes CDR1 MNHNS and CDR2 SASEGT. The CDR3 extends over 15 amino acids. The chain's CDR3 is CASSESSGAYNEQFF. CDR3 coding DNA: TGTGCCAGCAGTGAATCTAGTGGCGCTTACAATGAGCAGTTCTTC.

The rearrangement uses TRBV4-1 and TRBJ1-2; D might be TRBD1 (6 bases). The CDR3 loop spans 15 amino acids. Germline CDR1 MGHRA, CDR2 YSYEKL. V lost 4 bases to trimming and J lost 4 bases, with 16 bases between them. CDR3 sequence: CASSLGEGGAYGYTF. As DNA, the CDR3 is TGCGCCAGCAGCCTCGGTGAGGGGGGGGCCTATGGCTACACCTTC.

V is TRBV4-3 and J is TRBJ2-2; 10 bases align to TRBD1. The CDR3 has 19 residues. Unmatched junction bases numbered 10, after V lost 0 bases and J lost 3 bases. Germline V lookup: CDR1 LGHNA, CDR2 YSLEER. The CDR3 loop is CASSQEYGQGVVDTGELFF. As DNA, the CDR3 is TGCGCCAGCAGCCAAGAATATGGACAGGGGGTCGTCGACACCGGGGAGCTGTTTTTT.

CDR3 residues: CASSQVKGDYTF. The CDR3 region has the DNA TGCGCCAGCAGCCAAGTTAAGGGGGACTACACCTTC. The chain combines TRBV4-3 with TRBJ1-2, with D possibly TRBD1 on 6 matching bases. The V end was cut by 1 base, the J end by 10 bases, with 10 bases between. This CDR3 has 12 residues. CDR1 is LGHNA and CDR2 is YSLEER in the germline V gene.

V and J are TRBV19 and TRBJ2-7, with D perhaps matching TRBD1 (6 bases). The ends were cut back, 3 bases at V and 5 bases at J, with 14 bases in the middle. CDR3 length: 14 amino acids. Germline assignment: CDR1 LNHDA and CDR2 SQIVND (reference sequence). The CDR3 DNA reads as TGTGCCAGTAGTATGGAGGACAGAGGCAACGAGCAGTACTTC. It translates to CASSMEDRGNEQYF.

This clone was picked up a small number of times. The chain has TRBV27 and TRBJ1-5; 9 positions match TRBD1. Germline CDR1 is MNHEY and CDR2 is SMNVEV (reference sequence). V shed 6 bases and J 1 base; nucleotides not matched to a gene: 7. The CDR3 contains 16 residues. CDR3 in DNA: TGTGCCAGCAGACAATCCGGGACAGGGAGCAATCAGCCCCAGCATTTT. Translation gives CASRQSGTGSNQPQHF.

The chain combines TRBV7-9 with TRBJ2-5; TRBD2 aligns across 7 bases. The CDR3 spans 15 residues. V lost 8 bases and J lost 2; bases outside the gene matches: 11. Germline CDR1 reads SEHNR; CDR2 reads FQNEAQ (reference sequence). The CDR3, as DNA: TGTGCCAGCGGACCGTTAGCGGGCCGGCAAGAGACCCAGTACTTC. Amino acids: CASGPLAGRQETQYF.

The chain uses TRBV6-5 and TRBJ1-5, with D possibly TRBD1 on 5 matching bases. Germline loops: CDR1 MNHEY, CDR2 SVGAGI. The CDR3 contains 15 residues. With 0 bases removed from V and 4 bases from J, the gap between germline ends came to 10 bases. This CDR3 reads CASSYSKTANQPQHF. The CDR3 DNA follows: TGTGCCAGCAGTTACTCGAAGACAGCTAATCAGCCCCAGCATTTT.

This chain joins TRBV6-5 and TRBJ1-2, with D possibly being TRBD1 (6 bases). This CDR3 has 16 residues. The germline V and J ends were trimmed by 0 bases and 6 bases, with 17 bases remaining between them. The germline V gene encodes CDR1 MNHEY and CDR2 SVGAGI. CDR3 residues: CASSYSVRGHMDGYTF. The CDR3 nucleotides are TGTGCCAGCAGTTACTCGGTTCGGGGACATATGGATGGCTACACCTTC.

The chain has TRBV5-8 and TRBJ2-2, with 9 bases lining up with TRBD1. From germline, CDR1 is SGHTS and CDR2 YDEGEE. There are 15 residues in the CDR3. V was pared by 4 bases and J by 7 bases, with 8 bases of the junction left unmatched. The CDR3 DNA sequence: TGTGCCAGCAGCCCGGGGGACAGGGCAGGCGGGGAGCTGTTTTTT. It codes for CASSPGDRAGGELFF.

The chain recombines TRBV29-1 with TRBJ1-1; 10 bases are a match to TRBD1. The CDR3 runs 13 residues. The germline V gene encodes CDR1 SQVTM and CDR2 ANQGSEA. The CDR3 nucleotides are TGCAGTGCTTGGGACAGGGGAGTGACTGAAGCTTTCTTT. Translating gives CSAWDRGVTEAFF.